Shown below are 20 T cell receptor beta chains from a single sample sequenced in a study of T cell responses to AZD1222 COVID-19 vaccine. The assay was immunoSEQ multiplex PCR, and TCRdb's table has in-frame clones only and misses some. The profile shows 150,000 to 200,000 clones, approximately 86% of them singletons. This specimen was peripheral blood, taken 28 days after the second AZD1222 dose. The receptors originated from an adult who received the AZD1222 COVID-19 vaccine.

The chain recombines TRBV2 with TRBJ1-2; D is unresolved. Trimming removed 4 bases at V and 8 bases at J, with 14 bases between. This CDR3 contains 13 residues. Germline V lookup: CDR1 SNHLY, CDR2 FYNNEI. The CDR3 spells CASSAMILRGYTF. In nucleotides, the CDR3 is TGTGCCAGCAGTGCTATGATCCTACGGGGCTACACCTTC.

The J gene is TRBJ2-7, the V gene TRBV6-1; TRBD1 might be the D (6 bases). The CDR3 has 14 residues. Germline V lookup: CDR1 MNHNS, CDR2 SASEGT. Trimming stripped 3 bases from V and 3 bases from J, with 12 bases between. This CDR3 reads CASSDSGVFYEQYF. CDR3 DNA: TGTGCCAGCAGTGATTCAGGGGTATTCTACGAGCAGTACTTC.

J is TRBJ2-3 and V is TRBV11-3; perhaps D is TRBD1 or TRBD2 (5 bases each). The germline gives CDR1 SGHNT, CDR2 YENEEA. The CDR3 loop spans 14 amino acids. V lost 5 bases, J lost 4 bases, and 13 bases lay in between. The CDR3 loop reads CASSRGPTPDTQYF. CDR3 DNA: TGTGCCAGCAGCCGGGGACCGACTCCAGATACGCAGTATTTT. Full variable domain (missing parts from reference TRBV11-3 and TRBJ2-3): EAGVVQSPRYKIIEKKQPVAFWCNPISGHNTLYWYLQNLGQGPELLIRYENEEAVDDSQLPKDRFSAERLKGVDSTLKIQPAELGDSAVYLCASSRGPTPDTQYFGPGTRLTVL.

V gene TRBV7-9 combines with J gene TRBJ1-6; TRBD1 aligns across 8 bases. The germline V gene has CDR1 SEHNR and CDR2 FQNEAQ (reference sequence). V dropped 7 bases and J dropped 0; count of bases not matched to a gene: 8. There are 17 residues in the CDR3. The CDR3 nucleotides read TGTGCCAGCACCCAGGGGGCAGGGCTCTCCTATAATTCACCCCTCCACTTT. Protein product: CASTQGAGLSYNSPLHF.

In this sample, this clone turned up once. This chain joins TRBV28 and TRBJ2-7; D gene ambiguous. The CDR3 extends over 15 amino acids. Deletions cut 6 bases from V and 5 bases from J, with 20 bases between. Germline V gives CDR1 MDHEN, CDR2 SYDVKM. Here the CDR3 DNA reads TGTGCCAGCAGCCCCGGTGAGGTGGTTGCCCACGAGCAGTACTTC. This gives the protein CASSPGEVVAHEQYF.

This rearrangement joins TRBV3-1 (or the pseudogene TRBV3-2) to TRBJ1-3; 11 bases map to TRBD1. V dropped 4 bases and J dropped 2; count of bases not matched to a gene: 1. The CDR3 extends over 15 amino acids. Germline V gene lookup returns CDR1 LGHDT and CDR2 YNNKEL (reference sequence). CDR3: CASSPDRGPGNTIYF. CDR3 DNA sequence: TGTGCCAGCAGCCCGGACAGGGGGCCTGGAAACACCATATATTTT.

This clone was seen a few times. This CDR3 reads CASSLAATYEQYF. The CDR3 nucleotides read TGCGCCAGCAGCTTGGCTGCGACCTACGAGCAGTACTTC. V usage is TRBV5-1 and J usage is TRBJ2-7; D remains unclear. This CDR3 is built from 13 residues. Trimming pared 0 bases from V and 2 bases from J, leaving 6 bases between. In germline, CDR1 is SGHRS, CDR2 YFSETQ. Full variable domain (remainder filled in from reference TRBV5-1 and TRBJ2-7): KAGVTQTPRYLIKTRGQQVTLSCSPISGHRSVSWYQQTPGQGLQFLFEYFSETQRNKGNFPGRFSGRQFSNSRSEMNVSTLELGDSALYLCASSLAATYEQYFGPGTRLTVT.

The J gene is TRBJ2-3, the V gene TRBV7-2; D is ambiguous. The CDR3 extends over 13 amino acids. CDR1 and CDR2 (germline): SGHTA, FQGNSA. V was trimmed by 3 bases and J by 4 bases, leaving 8 bases between them. The CDR3 nucleotides read TGTGCCAGCAGCTTCCGTCCTGCAGATACGCAGTATTTT. Translation gives CASSFRPADTQYF.

As for this clone: This specimen includes other DNA sequences encoding the same CDR3. The chain joins TRBV19 to TRBJ1-1; maybe TRBD1 (5 bases). This CDR3 contains 14 residues. The V gene's germline CDR1 is LNHDA and CDR2 SQIVND (reference sequence). Deletions cut 5 bases from V and 0 bases from J, with 10 bases between. The CDR3 nucleotides are TGTGCCAGTAGTCGGGACTCCGTGAACACTGAAGCTTTCTTT. Its translation: CASSRDSVNTEAFF.

The V call is TRBV15, the J call TRBJ2-2; D gene uncertain. The CDR3 sequence is 15 residues long. V lost 0 bases and J lost 3, with 8 bases in between. The germline gives CDR1 LNHNV, CDR2 YYDKDF (reference sequence). The CDR3 bases are TGTGCCACCAGCAGAGAGGACGGACACACCGGGGAGCTGTTTTTT. This sequence encodes CATSREDGHTGELFF.

This clone was found once. The chain links TRBV7-3 to TRBJ1-2; 7 bases align to TRBD1. V gave up 4 bases and J gave up 10 bases; unmatched junction bases: 6. This CDR3 contains 12 residues. Germline-derived CDR1 and CDR2 are SGHTA and FQGTGA. CDR3 sequence reads: CASSSTGSDYTF. In nucleotides, the CDR3 is TGTGCCAGCAGCTCGACAGGGTCGGACTACACCTTC.

This sequence joins TRBV5-1 and TRBJ1-1; D may be TRBD1 (6 bases). The CDR3 has 14 amino acids. Germline loops: CDR1 SGHRS, CDR2 YFSETQ. V was cut by 5 bases and J by 3 bases, with 14 bases left in between. CDR3 coding DNA: TGCGCCAGCAGTTTTACAGGGAGAGACACTGAAGCTTTCTTT. Protein sequence: CASSFTGRDTEAFF.

This chain connects TRBV5-8 to TRBJ2-3; TRBD2 might be the D (6 bases). V was cut by 3 bases and J by 3 bases, with 14 bases left in between. The length of the CDR3 is 15 residues. The germline CDR1 and CDR2 sequences are SGHTS and YDEGEE. In DNA, the CDR3 is TGTGCCAGCAGCTACACTAGCTTAACGACAGATACGCAGTATTTT. Translated: CASSYTSLTTDTQYF.

This clone has a single count. The identical CDR3 is also encoded by other nucleotide sequences in the sample. The J gene is TRBJ1-4, the V gene TRBV5-6; a possible D gene is TRBD1 (6 bases). Trimming pared 5 bases from V and 0 bases from J, leaving 11 bases between. The CDR3 runs to 15 residues. The germline gives CDR1 SGHDT, CDR2 YYEEEE. The DNA of the CDR3 is TGTGCCAGCAGTCCTACAGGGTCAACTAATGAAAAACTGTTTTTT. Translating gives CASSPTGSTNEKLFF.

The chain employs TRBV4-3 and TRBJ1-1, with TRBD1 as a possible D gene (6 bases). The CDR3 spans 15 residues. Germline V gene data show CDR1 as LGHNA and CDR2 as YSLEER. Trimming removed 3 bases at V and 1 base at J, with 12 bases between. CDR3 protein: CASSHTQGSNTEAFF. The DNA of the CDR3 is TGCGCCAGCAGCCATACCCAGGGGTCGAACACTGAAGCTTTCTTT.

The CDR3 DNA reads as TGTGCCAGCAGCTTAGGAGGGCGGGGTTCTGAAAAACTGTTTTTT. Its protein product is CASSLGGRGSEKLFF. The V and J genes are TRBV7-2 and TRBJ1-4; D is uncertain. CDR3 size: 15 residues. CDR1 SGHTA and CDR2 FQGNSA come from the germline V gene. V dropped 1 base and J dropped 7 bases, with 13 bases sitting between them.

The rearrangement links TRBV6-2 or TRBV6-3 to TRBJ2-7; D is perhaps TRBD1 (5 bases). V shed 5 bases and J shed 7 bases, with 9 bases lying between them. CDR3 length equals 11 residues. CDR1 is MNHEY, CDR2 SVGEGT, per germline. The CDR3 DNA sequence: TGTGCCAGCAGTAGGGGTTGGGAGCAGTACTTC. It specifies CASSRGWEQYF.

This clone came up once. This rearrangement joins TRBV6-5 to TRBJ1-5, with D hard to call. CDR1 and CDR2 (germline): MNHEY, SVGAGI. This CDR3 comprises 13 residues. The V and J ends lost 6 bases and 0 bases respectively, with 6 bases between them. The CDR3 spells CASRSYSNQPQHF. CDR3 DNA: TGTGCCAGCAGATCATATAGCAATCAGCCCCAGCATTTT.

J is TRBJ2-7 and V is TRBV29-1; TRBD1 matches 8 bases. The length of the CDR3 is 13 residues. V lost 4 bases to trimming and J lost 3 bases; unmatched junction nucleotides: 5. CDR1 is SQVTM and CDR2 is ANQGSEA in the germline V gene. The CDR3 bases are TGCAGCGTTGGGGGACAGGATTACTACGAGCAGTACTTC. The encoded protein is CSVGGQDYYEQYF.

The gene calls are TRBV3-1 (or the pseudogene TRBV3-2) and TRBJ2-1, with 8 bases fitting TRBD2. V lost 5 bases and J lost 9; bases outside the gene matches: 12. The germline V gene has CDR1 LGHDT and CDR2 YNNKEL (reference sequence). The CDR3 is 15 amino acids. CDR3 in amino acids: CASSTGGGLGSEQFF. The CDR3 DNA follows: TGTGCCAGCAGCACCGGCGGGGGGCTTGGGAGTGAGCAGTTCTTC.